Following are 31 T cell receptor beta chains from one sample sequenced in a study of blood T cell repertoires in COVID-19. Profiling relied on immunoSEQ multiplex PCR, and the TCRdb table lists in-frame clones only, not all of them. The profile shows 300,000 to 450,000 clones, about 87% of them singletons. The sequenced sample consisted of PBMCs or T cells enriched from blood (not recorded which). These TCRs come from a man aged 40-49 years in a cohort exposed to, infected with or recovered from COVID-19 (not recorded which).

In nucleotides, the CDR3 is TGCGCCAGCAGCCCATCCCGGGACAGGGGGACAAACACCATATATTTT. Translating it yields CASSPSRDRGTNTIYF. The rearrangement links TRBV5-1 to TRBJ1-3; 11 bases align to TRBD1. The CDR3 sequence is 16 residues long. After removal of 4 bases from V and 6 bases from J, the junction contained 9 bases not matched to a gene. CDR1 and CDR2 from the germline V gene are SGHRS and YFSETQ.

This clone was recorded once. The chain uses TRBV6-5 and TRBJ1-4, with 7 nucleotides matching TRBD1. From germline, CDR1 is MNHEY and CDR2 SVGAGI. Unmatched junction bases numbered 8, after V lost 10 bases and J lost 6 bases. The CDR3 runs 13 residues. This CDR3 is CATLRDRYEKLFF. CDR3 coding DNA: TGTGCCACCCTCCGGGACAGATATGAAAAACTGTTTTTT.

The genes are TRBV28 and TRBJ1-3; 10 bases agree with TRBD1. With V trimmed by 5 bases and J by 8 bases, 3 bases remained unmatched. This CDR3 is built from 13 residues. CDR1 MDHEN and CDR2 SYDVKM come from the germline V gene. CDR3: CASSDGQGDTIYF. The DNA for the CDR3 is TGTGCCAGCAGTGACGGACAGGGGGACACCATATATTTT.

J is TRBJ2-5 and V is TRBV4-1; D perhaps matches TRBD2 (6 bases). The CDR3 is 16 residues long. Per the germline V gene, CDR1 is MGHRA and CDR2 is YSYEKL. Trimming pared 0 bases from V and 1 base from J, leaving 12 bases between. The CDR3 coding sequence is TGCGCCAGCAGCCAAGAGTCGGCTAGCGCCCAAGAGACCCAGTACTTC. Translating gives CASSQESASAQETQYF.

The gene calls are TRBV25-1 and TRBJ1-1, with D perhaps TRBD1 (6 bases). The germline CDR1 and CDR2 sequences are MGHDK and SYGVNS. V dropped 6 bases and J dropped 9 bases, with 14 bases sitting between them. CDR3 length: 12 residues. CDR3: CASSETGKKAFF. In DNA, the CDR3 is TGTGCCAGCAGCGAGACAGGCAAGAAAGCTTTCTTT.

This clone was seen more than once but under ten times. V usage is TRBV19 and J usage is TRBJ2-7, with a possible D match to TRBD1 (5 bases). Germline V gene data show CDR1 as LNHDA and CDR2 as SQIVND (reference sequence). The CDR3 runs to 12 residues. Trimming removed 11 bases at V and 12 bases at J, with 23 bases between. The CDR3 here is CARKNQGYGRYF. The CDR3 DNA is TGTGCCCGCAAAAACCAGGGTTACGGGCGGTACTTC.

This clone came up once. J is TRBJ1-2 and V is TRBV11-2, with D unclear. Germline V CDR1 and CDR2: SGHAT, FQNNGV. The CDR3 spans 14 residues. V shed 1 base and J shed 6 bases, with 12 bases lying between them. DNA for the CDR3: TGTGCCAGCAGCTTAGTCCGGGGAATGGATGGCTACACCTTC. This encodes CASSLVRGMDGYTF. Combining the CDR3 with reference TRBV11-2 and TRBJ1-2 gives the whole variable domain EAGVAQSPRYKIIEKRQSVAFWCNPISGHATLYWYQQILGQGPKLLIQFQNNGVVDDSQLPKDRFSAERLKGVDSTLKIQPAKLEDSAVYLCASSLVRGMDGYTFGSGTRLTVV.

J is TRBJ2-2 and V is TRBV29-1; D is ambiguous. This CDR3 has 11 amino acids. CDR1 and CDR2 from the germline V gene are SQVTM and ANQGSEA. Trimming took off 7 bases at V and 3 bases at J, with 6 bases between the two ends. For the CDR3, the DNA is TGCAGCGGCAGGTACACCGGGGAGCTGTTTTTT. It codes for CSGRYTGELFF.

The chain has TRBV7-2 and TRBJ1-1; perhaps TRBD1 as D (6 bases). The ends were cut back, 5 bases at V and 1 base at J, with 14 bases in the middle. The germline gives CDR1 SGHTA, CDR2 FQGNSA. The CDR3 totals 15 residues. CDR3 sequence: CASSQSRTENTEAFF. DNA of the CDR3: TGTGCCAGCAGCCAGAGCCGGACAGAGAACACTGAAGCTTTCTTT.

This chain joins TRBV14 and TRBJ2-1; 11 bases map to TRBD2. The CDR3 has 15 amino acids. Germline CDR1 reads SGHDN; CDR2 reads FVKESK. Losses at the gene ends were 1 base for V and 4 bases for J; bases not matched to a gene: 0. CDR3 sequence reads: CASSQVAGGYNEQFF. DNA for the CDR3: TGTGCCAGCAGCCAAGTAGCGGGAGGGTACAATGAGCAGTTCTTC.

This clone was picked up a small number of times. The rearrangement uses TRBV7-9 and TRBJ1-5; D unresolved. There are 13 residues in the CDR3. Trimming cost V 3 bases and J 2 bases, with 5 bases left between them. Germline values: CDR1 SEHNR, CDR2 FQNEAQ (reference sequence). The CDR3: CASSFAGNQPQHF. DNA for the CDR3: TGTGCCAGCAGCTTTGCGGGCAATCAGCCCCAGCATTTT.

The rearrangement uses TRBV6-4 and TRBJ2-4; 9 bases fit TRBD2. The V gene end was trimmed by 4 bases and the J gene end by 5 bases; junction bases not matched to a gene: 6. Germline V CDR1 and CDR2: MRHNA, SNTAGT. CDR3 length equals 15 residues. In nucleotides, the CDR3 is TGTGCCAGCAGTGGAAATAGCGGGAGCCAAAACATTCAGTACTTC. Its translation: CASSGNSGSQNIQYF.

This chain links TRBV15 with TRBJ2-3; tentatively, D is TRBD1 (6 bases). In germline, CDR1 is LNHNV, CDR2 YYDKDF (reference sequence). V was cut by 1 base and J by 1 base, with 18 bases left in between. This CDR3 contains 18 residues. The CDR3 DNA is TGTGCCACCAGCAGAGGTCTGGTGGGGACACTTGGCACAGATACGCAGTATTTT. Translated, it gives CATSRGLVGTLGTDTQYF.

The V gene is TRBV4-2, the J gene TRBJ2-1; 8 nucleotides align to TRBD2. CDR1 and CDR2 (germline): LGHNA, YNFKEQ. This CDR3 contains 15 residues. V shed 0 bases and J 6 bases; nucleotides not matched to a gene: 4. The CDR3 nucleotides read TGTGCCAGCAGCCAAGACCTAGCGGGCCTCAATGAGCAGTTCTTC. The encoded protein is CASSQDLAGLNEQFF.

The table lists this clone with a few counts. Here the CDR3 DNA reads TGTGCCAGCTCCCCCGGACACACGAACACTGAAGCTTTCTTT. It is translated as CASSPGHTNTEAFF. J is TRBJ1-1 and V is TRBV18, with D maybe TRBD1 (5 bases). V lost 6 bases to trimming and J lost 1 base, with 12 bases between them. The germline CDR1 and CDR2 sequences are KGHSH and LQKENI. CDR3 length: 14 residues.

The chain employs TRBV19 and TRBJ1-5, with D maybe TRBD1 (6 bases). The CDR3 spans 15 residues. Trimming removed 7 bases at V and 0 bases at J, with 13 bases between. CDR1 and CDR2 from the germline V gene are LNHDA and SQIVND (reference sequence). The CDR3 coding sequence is TGTGCCAGTATCGGAGACAGGTTTAGCAATCAGCCCCAGCATTTT. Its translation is CASIGDRFSNQPQHF.

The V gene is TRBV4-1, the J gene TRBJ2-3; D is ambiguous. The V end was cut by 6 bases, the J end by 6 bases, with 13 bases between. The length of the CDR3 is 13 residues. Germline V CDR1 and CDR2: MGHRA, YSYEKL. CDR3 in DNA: TGCGCCAGCAGGCCCAACCTTCGGGATACGCAGTATTTT. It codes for CASRPNLRDTQYF.

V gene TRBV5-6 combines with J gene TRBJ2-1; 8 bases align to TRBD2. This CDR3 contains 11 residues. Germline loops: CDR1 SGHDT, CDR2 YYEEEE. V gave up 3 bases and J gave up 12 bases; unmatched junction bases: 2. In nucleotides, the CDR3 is TGTGCCAGCAGCTCCGGGGGGGTGCAGTTCTTC. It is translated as CASSSGGVQFF.

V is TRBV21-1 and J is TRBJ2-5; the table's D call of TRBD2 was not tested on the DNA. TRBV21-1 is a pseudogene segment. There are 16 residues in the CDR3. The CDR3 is CASSNGTSGSRETQYF. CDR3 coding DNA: TGTGCCAGCAGCAACGGGACTAGCGGGAGTCGAGAGACCCAGTACTTC.

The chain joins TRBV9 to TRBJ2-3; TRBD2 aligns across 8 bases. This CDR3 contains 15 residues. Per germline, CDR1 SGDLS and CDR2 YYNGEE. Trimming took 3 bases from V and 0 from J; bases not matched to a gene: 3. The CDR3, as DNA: TGTGCCAGCAGCGGGGGACTAGGGAGCACAGATACGCAGTATTTT. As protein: CASSGGLGSTDTQYF.

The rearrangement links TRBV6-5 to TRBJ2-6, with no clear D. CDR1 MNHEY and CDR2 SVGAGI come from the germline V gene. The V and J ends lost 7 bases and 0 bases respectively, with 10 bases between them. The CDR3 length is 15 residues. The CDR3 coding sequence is TGTGCCAGCACCGAAGGCGGCTCTGGGGCCAACGTCCTGACTTTC. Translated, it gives CASTEGGSGANVLTF.

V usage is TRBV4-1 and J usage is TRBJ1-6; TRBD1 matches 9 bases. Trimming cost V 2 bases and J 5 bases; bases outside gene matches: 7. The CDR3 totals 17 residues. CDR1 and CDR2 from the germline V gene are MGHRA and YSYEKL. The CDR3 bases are TGCGCCAGCAGCCAAAATGGACAGGGGTTAGATAATTCACCCCTCCACTTT. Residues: CASSQNGQGLDNSPLHF.

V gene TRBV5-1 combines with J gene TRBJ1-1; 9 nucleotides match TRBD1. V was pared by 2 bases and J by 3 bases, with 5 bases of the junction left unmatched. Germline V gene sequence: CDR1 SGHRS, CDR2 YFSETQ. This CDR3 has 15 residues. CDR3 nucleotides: TGCGCCAGCAGCTTACAGGGGGCGGGGGACACTGAAGCTTTCTTT. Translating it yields CASSLQGAGDTEAFF. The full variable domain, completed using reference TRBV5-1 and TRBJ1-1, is KAGVTQTPRYLIKTRGQQVTLSCSPISGHRSVSWYQQTPGQGLQFLFEYFSETQRNKGNFPGRFSGRQFSNSRSEMNVSTLELGDSALYLCASSLQGAGDTEAFFGQGTRLTVV.

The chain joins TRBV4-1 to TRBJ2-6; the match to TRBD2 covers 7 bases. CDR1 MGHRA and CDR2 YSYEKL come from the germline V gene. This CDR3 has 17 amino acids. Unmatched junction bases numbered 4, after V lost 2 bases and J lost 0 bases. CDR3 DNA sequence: TGCGCCAGCAGCCAAACCGGGACTACCTCTGGGGCCAACGTCCTGACTTTC. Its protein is CASSQTGTTSGANVLTF.

The chain's CDR3 is CASSLAERELFF. The DNA for the CDR3 is TGTGCCAGCAGCTTAGCCGAACGCGAACTGTTTTTT. The chain joins TRBV7-9 to TRBJ1-4; D is unresolved. CDR1 SEHNR and CDR2 FQNEAQ come from the germline V gene (reference sequence). The V gene lost 0 bases and the J gene lost 12 bases, with 8 bases spanning the gap. The CDR3 is made up of 12 amino acids.

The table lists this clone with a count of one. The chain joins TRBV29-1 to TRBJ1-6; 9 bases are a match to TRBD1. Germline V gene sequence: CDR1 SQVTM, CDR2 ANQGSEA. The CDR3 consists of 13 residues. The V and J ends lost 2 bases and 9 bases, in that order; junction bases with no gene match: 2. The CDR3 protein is CSVELTGGSPLHF. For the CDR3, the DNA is TGCAGCGTTGAATTGACAGGGGGTTCACCCCTCCACTTT.

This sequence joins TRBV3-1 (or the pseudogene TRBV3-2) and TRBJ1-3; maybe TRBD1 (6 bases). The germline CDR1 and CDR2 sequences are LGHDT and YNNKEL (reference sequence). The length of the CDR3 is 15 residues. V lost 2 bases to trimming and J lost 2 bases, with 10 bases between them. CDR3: CASSQYAGAGNTIYF. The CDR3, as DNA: TGTGCCAGCAGCCAATACGCAGGGGCTGGAAACACCATATATTTT.

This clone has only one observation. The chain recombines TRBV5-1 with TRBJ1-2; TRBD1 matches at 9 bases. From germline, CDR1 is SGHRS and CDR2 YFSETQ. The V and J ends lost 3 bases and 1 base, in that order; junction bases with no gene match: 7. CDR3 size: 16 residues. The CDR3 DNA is TGCGCCAGCAGCTCGGGACAGGGACGGCATAACTATGGCTACACCTTC. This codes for CASSSGQGRHNYGYTF.

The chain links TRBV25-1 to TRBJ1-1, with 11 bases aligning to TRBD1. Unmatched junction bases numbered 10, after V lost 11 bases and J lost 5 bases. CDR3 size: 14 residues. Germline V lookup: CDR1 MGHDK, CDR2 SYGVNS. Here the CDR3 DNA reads TGTGCCGCCTCTGCAGGGACAGGGGGAACTGAAGCTTTCTTT. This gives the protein CAASAGTGGTEAFF.

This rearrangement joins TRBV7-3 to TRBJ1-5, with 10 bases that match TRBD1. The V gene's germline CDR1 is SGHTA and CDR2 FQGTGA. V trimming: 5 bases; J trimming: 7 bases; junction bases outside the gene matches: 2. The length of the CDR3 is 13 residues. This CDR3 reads CASSLGQGQPQHF. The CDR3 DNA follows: TGTGCCAGCAGCCTGGGACAGGGGCAGCCCCAGCATTTT. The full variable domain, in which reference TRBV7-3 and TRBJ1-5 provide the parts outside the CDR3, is GAGVSQTPSNKVTEKGKYVELRCDPISGHTALYWYRQSLGQGPEFLIYFQGTGAADDSGLPNDRFFAVRPEGSVSTLKIQRTERGDSAVYLCASSLGQGQPQHFGDGTRLSIL.

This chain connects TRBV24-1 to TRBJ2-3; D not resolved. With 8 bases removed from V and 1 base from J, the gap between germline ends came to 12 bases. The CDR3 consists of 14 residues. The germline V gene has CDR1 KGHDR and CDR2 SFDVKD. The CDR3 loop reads CATNSAVGTDTQYF. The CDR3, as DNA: TGTGCCACCAACTCGGCGGTCGGCACAGATACGCAGTATTTT.